This T cell receptor delta chain emerged from a study of gamma-delta T cells after stem cell transplantation. On this clone: TCRdb has a much larger clone's protein, which differs at residue 9 from the translation of this DNA, likely because of a read error; what is shown is the protein translated from the DNA.

The CDR3 consists of 15 residues. The germline V and J ends were trimmed by 0 bases and 1 base, with 11 bases remaining between them. Per germline, CDR1 GEAIGNYY and CDR2 EKD. TCRdb re-called clones from the RT-PCR reads via CATT. Here the sample spans 2,000 to 2,500 delta-chain clones, approximately 4.6% being singletons. This receptor was obtained from a human donor. It is not recorded whose cells these are; they may come from a transplant donor. Sequenced material: gamma-delta T cells. The chain carries TRDV2 and TRDJ1, with D maybe TRDD3 (5 bases). The CDR3 nucleotides read TGTGCCTGTGACACCGTTGGGGCCTGCACCGATAAACTCATCTTT. Translating it yields CACDTVGACTDKLIF.